Sequencing of this T cell receptor beta chain was carried out in a study of blood T cell repertoires in COVID-19. The overall study: COVID-19 samples collected from the United States, Italy and Spain covered acute and convalescent phases. Nucleic acid was either cDNA or gDNA, and it came from T cells, B-cell-depleted T cells, or PBMCs.

CDR3 length equals 18 residues. Trimming removed 5 bases from V and 5 bases from J; junction bases left unmatched: 13. Germline assignment: CDR1 LNHDA and CDR2 SQIVND (reference sequence). This clone was picked up one time. Authors' data handling: Reference gene primer amplification in the assay estimated nucleated cell counts. Measured with immunoSEQ multiplex PCR; TCRdb has only the in-frame clones, and not every one. Clone size and V and J calls were adopted from that table, with D and trimming inferred from the DNA. This table holds hundreds of thousands of clones, approximately 85% found once. Seattle enrolled patients during active infection and tracked them longitudinally.

The gene calls are TRBV19 and TRBJ2-7, with 15 bases fitting TRBD2. Source material: peripheral blood. This clonotype originated in a man aged 45 to 65 with COVID-19, enrolled during active disease. The CDR3: CASSPWTSGGAEFHEQYF. CDR3 sequence (DNA): TGTGCCAGTAGTCCTTGGACTAGCGGGGGGGCCGAATTCCACGAGCAGTACTTC.